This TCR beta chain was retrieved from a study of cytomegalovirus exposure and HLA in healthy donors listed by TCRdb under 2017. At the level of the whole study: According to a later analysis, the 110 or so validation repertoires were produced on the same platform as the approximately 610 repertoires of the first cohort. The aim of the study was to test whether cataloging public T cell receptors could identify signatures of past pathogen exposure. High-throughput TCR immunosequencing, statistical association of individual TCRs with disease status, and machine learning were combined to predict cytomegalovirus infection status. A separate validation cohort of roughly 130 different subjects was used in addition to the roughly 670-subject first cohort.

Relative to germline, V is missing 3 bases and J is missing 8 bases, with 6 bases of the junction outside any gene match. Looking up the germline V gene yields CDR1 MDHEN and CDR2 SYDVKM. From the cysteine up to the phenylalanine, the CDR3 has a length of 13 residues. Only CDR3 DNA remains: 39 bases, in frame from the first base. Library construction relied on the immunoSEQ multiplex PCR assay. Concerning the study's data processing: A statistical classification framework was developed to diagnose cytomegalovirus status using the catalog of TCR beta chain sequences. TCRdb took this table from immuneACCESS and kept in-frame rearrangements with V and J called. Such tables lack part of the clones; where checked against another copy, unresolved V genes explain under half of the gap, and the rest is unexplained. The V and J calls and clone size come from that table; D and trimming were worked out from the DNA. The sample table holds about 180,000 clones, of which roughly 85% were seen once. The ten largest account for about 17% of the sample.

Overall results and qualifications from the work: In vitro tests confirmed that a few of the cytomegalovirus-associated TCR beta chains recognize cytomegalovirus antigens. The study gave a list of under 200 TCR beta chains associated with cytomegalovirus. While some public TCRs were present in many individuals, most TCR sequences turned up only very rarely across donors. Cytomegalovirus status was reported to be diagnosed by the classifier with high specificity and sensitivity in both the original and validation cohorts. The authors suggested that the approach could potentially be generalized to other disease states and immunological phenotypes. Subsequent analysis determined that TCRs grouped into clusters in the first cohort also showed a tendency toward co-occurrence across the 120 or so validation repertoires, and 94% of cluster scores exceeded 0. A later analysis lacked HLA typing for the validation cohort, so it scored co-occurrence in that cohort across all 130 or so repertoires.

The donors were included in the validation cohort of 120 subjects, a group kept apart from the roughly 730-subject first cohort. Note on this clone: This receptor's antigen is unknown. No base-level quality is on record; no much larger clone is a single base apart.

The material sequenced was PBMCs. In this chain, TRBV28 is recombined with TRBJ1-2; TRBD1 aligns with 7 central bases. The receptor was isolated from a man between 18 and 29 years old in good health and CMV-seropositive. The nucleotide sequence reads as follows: TGTGCCAGCAGTTTTGAGGGGGCACGGGGCTACACCTTC. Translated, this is CASSFEGARGYTF.